This TCR beta chain was sequenced during a study of cytomegalovirus exposure and HLA in healthy donors. About the research overall: About 180 million T cells yielded about 120 million unique TCR beta sequences, as an earlier analysis found.

Comment on this clone: What it recognizes is unknown.

The CDR3 is 14 amino acids. Germline V gene data show CDR1 as MNHNY and CDR2 as SVGAGI (reference sequence). After removal of 6 bases from V and 4 bases from J, the junction contained 8 bases not matched to a gene. Primers included in the PCR were 60 Vbeta and 13 Jbeta primers. Original methodology: An analysis performed later counted roughly 80 million unique TCR beta chains (around 11 million of them shared). The assay was immunoSEQ multiplex PCR, and TCRdb's table has in-frame clones only and misses some. D and trimming were read from the DNA, whereas the V and J calls and clone size are those reported in that table. The sample data list about 140,000 clones. Whole-study results and caveats: Reports indicated that the classifier achieved high specificity and sensitivity in diagnosing cytomegalovirus status. Cytomegalovirus association was listed for 164 TCR beta chains.

What was sequenced was PBMCs. This receptor was identified in a male donor in good health and CMV-seronegative. This chain links TRBV6-6 with TRBJ2-7; 8 bases line up with TRBD1. This chain's CDR3 is CASRKTGVRYEQYF. In DNA form, the CDR3 reads TGTGCCAGCAGAAAGACAGGGGTTCGGTACGAGCAGTACTTC.